This TCR beta chain comes out of a study of identifying expanded T cells in peripheral blood. Study results and caveats: Variance in clone template counts between roughly two-week samples significantly increased with total template count across all healthy donors. Approximately 1.1 clones differed between technical replicates, versus approximately 17 and 20 over time.

The CDR3 runs to 15 residues. Germline lookup yields CDR1 SGHTA and CDR2 FQGTGA. V was shortened by 1 base and J by 5 bases, with 12 bases between the two germline ends. Assay used: immunoSEQ multiplex PCR; TCRdb lists only in-frame clones, some missing. The data show over 90,000 clones, more than 70% seen once. Comments on this clone: Its antigen is still unknown.

The receptor comes from a person between 18 and 70 years old in good health. The source material was blood. V and J are TRBV7-3 and TRBJ2-1; no reliable D call. The CDR3 loop is CASSLNLGIHNEQFF. CDR3 bases: TGTGCCAGCAGCTTAAACTTAGGGATCCACAATGAGCAGTTCTTC. The full variable domain, its missing parts supplied by reference TRBV7-3 and TRBJ2-1, is GAGVSQTPSNKVTEKGKYVELRCDPISGHTALYWYRQSLGQGPEFLIYFQGTGAADDSGLPNDRFFAVRPEGSVSTLKIQRTERGDSAVYLCASSLNLGIHNEQFFGPGTRLTVL.